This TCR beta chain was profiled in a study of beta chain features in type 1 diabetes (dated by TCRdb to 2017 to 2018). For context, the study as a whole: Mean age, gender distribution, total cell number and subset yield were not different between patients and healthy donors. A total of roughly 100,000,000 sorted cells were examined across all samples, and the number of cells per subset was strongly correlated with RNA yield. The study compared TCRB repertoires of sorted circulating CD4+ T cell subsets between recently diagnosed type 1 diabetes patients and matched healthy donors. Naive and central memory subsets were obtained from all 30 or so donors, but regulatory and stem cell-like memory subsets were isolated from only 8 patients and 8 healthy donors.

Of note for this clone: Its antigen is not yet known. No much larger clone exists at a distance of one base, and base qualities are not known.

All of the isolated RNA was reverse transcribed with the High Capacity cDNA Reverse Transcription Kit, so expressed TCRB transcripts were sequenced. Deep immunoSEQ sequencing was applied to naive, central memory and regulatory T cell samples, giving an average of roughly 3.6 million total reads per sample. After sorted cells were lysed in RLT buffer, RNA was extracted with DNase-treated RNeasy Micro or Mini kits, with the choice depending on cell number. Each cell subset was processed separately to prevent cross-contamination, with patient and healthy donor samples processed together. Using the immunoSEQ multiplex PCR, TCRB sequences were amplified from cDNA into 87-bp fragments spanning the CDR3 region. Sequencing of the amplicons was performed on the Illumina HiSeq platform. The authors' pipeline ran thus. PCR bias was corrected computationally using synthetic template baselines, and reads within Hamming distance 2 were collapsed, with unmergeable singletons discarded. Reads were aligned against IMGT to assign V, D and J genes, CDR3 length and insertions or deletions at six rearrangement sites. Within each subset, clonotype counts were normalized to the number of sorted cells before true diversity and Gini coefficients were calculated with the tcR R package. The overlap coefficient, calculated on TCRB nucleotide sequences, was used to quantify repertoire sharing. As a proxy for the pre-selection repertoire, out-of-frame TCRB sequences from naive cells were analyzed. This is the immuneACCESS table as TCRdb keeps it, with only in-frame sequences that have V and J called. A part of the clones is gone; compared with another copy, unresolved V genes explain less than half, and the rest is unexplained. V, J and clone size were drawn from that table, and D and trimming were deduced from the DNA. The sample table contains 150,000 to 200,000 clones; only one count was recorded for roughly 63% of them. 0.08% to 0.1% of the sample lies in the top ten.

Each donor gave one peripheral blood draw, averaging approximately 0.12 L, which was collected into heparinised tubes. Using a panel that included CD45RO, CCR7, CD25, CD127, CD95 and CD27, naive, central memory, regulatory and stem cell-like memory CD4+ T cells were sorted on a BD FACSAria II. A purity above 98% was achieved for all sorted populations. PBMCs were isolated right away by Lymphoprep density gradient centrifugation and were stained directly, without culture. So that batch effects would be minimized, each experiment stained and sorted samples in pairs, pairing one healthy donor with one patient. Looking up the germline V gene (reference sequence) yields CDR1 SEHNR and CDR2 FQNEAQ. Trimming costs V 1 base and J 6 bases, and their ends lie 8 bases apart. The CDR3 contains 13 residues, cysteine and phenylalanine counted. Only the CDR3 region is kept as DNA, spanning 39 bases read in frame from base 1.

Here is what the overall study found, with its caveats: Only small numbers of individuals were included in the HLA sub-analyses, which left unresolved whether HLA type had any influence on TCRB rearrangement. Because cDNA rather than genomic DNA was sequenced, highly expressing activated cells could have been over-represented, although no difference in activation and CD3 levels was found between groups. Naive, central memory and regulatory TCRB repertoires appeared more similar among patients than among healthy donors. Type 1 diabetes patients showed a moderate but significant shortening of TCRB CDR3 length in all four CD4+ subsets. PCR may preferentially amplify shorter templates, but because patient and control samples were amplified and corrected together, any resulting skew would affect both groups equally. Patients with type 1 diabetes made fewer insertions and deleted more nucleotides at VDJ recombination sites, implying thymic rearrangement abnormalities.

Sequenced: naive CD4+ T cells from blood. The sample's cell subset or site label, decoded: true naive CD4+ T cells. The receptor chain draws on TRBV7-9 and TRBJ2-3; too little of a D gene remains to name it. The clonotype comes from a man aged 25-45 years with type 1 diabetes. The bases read TGTGCCAGCAGCTTAGTGGGCTCCGATACGCAGTATTTT. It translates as CASSLVGSDTQYF.